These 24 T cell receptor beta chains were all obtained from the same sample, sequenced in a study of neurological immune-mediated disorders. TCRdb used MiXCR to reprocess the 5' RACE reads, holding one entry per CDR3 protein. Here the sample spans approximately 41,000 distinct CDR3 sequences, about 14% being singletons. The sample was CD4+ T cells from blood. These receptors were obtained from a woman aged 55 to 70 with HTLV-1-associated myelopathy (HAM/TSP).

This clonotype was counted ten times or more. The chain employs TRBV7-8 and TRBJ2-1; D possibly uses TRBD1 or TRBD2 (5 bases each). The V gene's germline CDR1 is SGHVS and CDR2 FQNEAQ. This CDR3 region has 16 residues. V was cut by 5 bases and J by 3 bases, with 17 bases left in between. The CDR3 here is CASSTRDRGFYNEQFF. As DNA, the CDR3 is TGTGCCAGCAGCACCAGGGACCGCGGATTCTACAATGAGCAGTTCTTC.

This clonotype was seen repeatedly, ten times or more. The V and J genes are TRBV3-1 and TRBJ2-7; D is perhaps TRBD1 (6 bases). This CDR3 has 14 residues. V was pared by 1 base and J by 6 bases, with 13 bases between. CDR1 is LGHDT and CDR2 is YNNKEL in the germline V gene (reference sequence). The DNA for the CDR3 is TGTGCCAGCAGCCAAGTTAACAGGGCAGGCGAGCAGTACTTC. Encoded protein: CASSQVNRAGEQYF.

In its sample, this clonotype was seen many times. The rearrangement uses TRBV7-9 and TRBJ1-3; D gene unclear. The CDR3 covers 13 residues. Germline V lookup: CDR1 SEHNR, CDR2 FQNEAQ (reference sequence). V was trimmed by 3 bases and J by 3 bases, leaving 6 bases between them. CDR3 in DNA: TGTGCCAGCAGCTTGTCGGTTGGAAACACCATATATTTT. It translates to CASSLSVGNTIYF. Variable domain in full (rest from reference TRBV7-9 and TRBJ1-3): DTGVSQNPRHKITKRGQNVTFRCDPISEHNRLYWYRQTLGQGPEFLTYFQNEAQLEKSRLLSDRFSAERPKGSFSTLEIQRTEQGDSAMYLCASSLSVGNTIYFGEGSWLTVV.

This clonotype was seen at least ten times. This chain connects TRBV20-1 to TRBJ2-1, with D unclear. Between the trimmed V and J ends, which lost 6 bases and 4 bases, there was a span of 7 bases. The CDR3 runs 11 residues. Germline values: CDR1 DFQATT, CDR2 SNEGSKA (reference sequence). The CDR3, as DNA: TGCAGTGCCAACGGGTACAATGAGCAGTTCTTC. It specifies CSANGYNEQFF.

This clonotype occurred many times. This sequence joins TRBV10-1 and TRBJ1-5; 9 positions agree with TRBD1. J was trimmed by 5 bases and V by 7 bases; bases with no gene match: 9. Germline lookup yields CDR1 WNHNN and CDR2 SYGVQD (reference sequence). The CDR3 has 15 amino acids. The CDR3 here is CASTEGQGVDQPQHF. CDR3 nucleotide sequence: TGCGCCAGCACCGAGGGACAGGGAGTTGATCAGCCCCAGCATTTT.

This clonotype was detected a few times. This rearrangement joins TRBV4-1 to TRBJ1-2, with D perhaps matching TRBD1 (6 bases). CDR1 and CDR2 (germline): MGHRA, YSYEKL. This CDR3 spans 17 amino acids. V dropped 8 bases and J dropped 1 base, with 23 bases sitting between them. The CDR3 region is CASRPTTGSQSNYGYTF. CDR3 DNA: TGCGCCAGCCGCCCTACTACAGGGAGCCAAAGTAACTATGGCTACACCTTC.

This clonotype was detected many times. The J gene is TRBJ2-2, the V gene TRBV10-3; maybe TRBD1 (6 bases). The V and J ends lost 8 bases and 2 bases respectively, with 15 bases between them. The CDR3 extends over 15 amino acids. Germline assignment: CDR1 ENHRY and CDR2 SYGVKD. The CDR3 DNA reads TGTGCCATCGGCCGGGACACAGTAAACACCGGGGAGCTGTTTTTT. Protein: CAIGRDTVNTGELFF.

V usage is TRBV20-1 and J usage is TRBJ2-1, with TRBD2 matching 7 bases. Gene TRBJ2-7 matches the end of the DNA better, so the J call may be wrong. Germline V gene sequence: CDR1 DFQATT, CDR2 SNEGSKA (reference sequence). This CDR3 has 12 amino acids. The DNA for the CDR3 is TGCAGTGCCCGTAGCGGGCCCTACGAGCAGTACTTC. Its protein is CSARSGPYEQYF.

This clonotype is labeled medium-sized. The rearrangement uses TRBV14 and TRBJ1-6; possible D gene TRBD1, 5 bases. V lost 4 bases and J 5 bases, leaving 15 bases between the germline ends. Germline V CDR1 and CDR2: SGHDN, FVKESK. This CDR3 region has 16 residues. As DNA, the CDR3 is TGTGCCAGCAGCCTCACCCGACAGACCAATAATTCACCCCTCCACTTT. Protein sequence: CASSLTRQTNNSPLHF.

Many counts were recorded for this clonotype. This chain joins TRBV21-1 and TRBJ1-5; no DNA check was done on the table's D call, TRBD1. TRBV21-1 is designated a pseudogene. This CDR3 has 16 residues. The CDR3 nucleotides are TGTGCCAGCAGCAAAGCCACAGGGGGAGGCAATCAGCCCCAGCATTTT. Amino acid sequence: CASSKATGGGNQPQHF.

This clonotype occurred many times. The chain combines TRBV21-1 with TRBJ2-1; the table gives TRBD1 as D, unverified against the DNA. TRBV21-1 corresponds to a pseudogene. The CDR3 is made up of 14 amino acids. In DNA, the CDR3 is TGTGCCAGAACATGGGCGAGGGATGGAGGTGAGCAGTTCTTC. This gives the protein CARTWARDGGEQFF.

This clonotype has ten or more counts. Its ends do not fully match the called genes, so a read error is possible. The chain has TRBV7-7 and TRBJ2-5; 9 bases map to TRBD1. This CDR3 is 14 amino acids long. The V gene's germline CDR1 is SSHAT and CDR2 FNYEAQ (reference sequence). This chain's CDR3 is CASSPGQGRETQYF. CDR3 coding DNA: TGTGCTAGCAGCCCAGGACAGGGGCGGGAGACCCAGTACTTC.

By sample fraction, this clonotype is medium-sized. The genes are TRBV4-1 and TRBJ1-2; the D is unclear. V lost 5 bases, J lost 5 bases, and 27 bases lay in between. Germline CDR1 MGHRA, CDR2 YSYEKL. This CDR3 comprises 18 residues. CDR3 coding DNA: TGCGCCAGCAGCAGTACCGGGATAAGGGTGGCCCGATTATATGGCTACACCTTC. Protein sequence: CASSSTGIRVARLYGYTF.

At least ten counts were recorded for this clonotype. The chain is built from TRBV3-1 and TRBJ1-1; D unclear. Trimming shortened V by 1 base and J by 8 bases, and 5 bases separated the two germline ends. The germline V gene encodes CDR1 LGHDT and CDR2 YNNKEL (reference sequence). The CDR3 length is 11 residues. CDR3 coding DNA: TGTGCCAGCAGCCAAGCGCGCGAAGCTTTCTTT. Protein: CASSQAREAFF.

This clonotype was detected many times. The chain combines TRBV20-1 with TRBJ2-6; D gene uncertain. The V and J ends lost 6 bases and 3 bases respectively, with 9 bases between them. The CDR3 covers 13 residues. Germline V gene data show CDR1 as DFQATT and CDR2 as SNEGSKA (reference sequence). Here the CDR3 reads CSAPTNGANVLTF. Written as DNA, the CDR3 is TGCAGTGCCCCTACCAATGGGGCCAACGTCCTGACTTTC.

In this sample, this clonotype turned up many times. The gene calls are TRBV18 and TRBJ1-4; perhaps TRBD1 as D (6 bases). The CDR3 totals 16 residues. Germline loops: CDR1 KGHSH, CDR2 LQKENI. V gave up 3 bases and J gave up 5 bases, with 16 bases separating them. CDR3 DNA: TGTGCCAGCTCACCGAGTGGCAGGGGATCGAATGAAAAACTGTTTTTT. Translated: CASSPSGRGSNEKLFF.

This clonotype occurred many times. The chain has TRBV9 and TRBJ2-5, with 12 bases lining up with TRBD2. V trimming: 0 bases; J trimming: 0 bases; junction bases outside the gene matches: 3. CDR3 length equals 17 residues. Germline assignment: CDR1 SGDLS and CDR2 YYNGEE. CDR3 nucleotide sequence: TGTGCCAGCAGCGTAGGAGGACTAGCGGGGAACCAAGAGACCCAGTACTTC. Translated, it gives CASSVGGLAGNQETQYF.

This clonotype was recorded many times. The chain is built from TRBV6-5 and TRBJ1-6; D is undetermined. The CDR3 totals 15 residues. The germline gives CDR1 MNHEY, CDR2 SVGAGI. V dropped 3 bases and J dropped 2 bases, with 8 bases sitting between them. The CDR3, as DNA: TGTGCCAGCAGTTATACAGAACCCTATAATTCACCCCTCCACTTT. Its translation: CASSYTEPYNSPLHF.

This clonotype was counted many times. The DNA for the CDR3 is TGCAGTGCTCTCACTCAGGGGTATAATTCACCCCTCCACTTT. It yields the protein CSALTQGYNSPLHF. The chain carries TRBV20-1 and TRBJ1-6; D is possibly TRBD1 (6 bases). V lost 5 bases and J 4 bases, leaving 12 bases between the germline ends. There are 14 residues in the CDR3. The germline V gene encodes CDR1 DFQATT and CDR2 SNEGSKA (reference sequence).

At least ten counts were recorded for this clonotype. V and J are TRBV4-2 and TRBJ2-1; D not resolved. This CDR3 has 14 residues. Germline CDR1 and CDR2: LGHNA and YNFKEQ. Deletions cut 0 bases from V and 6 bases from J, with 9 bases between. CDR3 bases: TGTGCCAGCAGCCAAGAAACGCGCAGCAATGAGCAGTTCTTC. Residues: CASSQETRSNEQFF.

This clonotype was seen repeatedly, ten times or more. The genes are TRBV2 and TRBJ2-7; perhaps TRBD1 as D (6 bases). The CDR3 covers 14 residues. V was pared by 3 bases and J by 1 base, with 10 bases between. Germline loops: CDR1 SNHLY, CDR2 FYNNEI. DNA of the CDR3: TGTGCCAGCAGTGAGGGACACGGTTCCTACGAGCAGTACTTC. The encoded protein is CASSEGHGSYEQYF.

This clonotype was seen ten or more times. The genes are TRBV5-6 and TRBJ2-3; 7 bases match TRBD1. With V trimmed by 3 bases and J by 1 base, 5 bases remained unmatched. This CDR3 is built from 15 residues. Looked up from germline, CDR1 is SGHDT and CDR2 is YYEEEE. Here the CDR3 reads CASSYYQGGTDTQYF. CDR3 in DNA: TGTGCCAGCAGCTACTATCAGGGGGGCACAGATACGCAGTATTTT.

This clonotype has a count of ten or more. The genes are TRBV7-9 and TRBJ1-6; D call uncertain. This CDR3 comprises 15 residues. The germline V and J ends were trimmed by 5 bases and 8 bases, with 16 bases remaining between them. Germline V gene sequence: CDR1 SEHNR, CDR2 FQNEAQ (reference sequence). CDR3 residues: CASSRDRGWDSPLHF. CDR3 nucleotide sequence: TGTGCCAGCAGCCGGGATAGAGGTTGGGATTCACCCCTCCACTTT.

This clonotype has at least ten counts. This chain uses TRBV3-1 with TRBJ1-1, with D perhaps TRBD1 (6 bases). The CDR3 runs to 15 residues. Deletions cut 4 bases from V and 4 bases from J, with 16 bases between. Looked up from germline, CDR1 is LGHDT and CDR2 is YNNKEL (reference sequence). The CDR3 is CASSPGGGGGTEAFF. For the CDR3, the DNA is TGTGCCAGCAGCCCCGGGGGTGGGGGCGGCACTGAAGCTTTCTTT.